This T cell receptor (beta chain) was sequenced in a study of T cell responses to AZD1222 COVID-19 vaccine. General observations from the study: Baseline antibody screening turned up just six or seven seropositive AZD1222 recipients. An increase in Spike-specific TCR breadth and depth was observed after two AZD1222 doses.

Germline V gives CDR1 MDHEN, CDR2 SYDVKM. This CDR3 contains 15 residues. V dropped 2 bases and J dropped 1 base, with 9 bases sitting between them. Notes on this clone: Antigen specificity is unknown.

Using immunoSEQ multiplex PCR, the repertoire was profiled, and TCRdb retains in-frame clones only, with some absent. The table records some 150,000 clones, about 86% of them present only once. The receptor's source is an adult who received the AZD1222 COVID-19 vaccine. The chain joins TRBV28 to TRBJ1-5; D not resolved. The starting material was peripheral blood, obtained 28 days after the second AZD1222 dose. The CDR3 DNA reads TGTGCCAGCAGTTTACCCAGTTACAGCAATCAGCCCCAGCATTTT. The encoded protein is CASSLPSYSNQPQHF.